Sequencing of this TCR beta chain was carried out in a study of T cell changes during pregnancy in multiple sclerosis. In its sample, this clone was seen once. Assay: immunoSEQ multiplex PCR; the TCRdb copy retains only in-frame clones and omits some. The data contain tens of thousands of clones, under 95% of them singletons. Germline-derived CDR1 and CDR2 are SGHRS and YFSETQ. The CDR3 has 17 amino acids. V was clipped by 0 bases and J by 1 base; unmatched bases: 5. The chain carries TRBV5-1 and TRBJ2-7; 12 nucleotides agree with TRBD1. Sequenced material: CD4+ T cells from peripheral blood mononuclear cells, taken in the third trimester of pregnancy. This receptor was taken from a female donor with multiple sclerosis, enrolled in a pregnancy study. The CDR3 loop is CASSLVGQGAQSYEQYF. As DNA, the CDR3 is TGCGCCAGCAGCTTGGTGGGACAGGGGGCCCAATCCTACGAGCAGTACTTC.